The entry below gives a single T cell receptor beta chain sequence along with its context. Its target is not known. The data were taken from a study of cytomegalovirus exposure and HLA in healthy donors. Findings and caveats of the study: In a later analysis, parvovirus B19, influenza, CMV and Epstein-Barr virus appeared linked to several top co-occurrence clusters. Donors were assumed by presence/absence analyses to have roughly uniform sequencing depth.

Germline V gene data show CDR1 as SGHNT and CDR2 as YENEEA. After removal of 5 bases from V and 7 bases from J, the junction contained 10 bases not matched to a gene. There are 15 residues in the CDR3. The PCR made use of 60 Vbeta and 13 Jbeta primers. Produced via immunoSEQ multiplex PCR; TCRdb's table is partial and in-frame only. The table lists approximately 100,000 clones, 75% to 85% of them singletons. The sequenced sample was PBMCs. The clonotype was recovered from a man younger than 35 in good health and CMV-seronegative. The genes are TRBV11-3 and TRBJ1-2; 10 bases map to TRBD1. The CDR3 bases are TGTGCCAGCAGCCACCCCGACAGGGGGCATTTTGGCTACACCTTC. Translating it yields CASSHPDRGHFGYTF.